This T cell receptor beta chain is from a study of metastatic and nonmetastatic thyroid tumors. Study-level information: Peripheral blood and tumor or nodule samples from malignant and benign thyroid patients were compared.

Findings and caveats of the study: Benign nodules reportedly had significantly lower TCR beta diversity than malignant thyroid tumors in blood and tumor.

Trimming left V 3 bases short and J 6 bases short, with 8 bases between. This CDR3 spans 12 amino acids. The germline V gene encodes CDR1 MDHEN and CDR2 SYDVKM. On this clone itself: Antigen unknown. The conserved final phenylalanine or tryptophan is absent from the CDR3, which likely points to a read error.

Thyroid surgery was preceded by no treatment in any patient. Methods used by the authors: The study built a papillary thyroid cancer distant-metastasis classifier from CDR3 differences across clinicopathological groups. TCRdb ran MiXCR on the PCR reads. None of the V and J calls come from the authors' own analysis; TCRdb made them. This sample has 6,100 or so clones, with around 30% found just once. V gene TRBV28 combines with J gene TRBJ1-2; no firm D call. Sequences were obtained from tumor tissue. This TCR was sampled from a female donor with papillary thyroid cancer or a benign thyroid nodule (not recorded which). Some clones in this sample may be carry-over from other donors' samples. In nucleotides, the CDR3 is TGTGCCAGCAGTTTGAACAGCCATGGCTACACCGTC. Amino acids: CASSLNSHGYTV.